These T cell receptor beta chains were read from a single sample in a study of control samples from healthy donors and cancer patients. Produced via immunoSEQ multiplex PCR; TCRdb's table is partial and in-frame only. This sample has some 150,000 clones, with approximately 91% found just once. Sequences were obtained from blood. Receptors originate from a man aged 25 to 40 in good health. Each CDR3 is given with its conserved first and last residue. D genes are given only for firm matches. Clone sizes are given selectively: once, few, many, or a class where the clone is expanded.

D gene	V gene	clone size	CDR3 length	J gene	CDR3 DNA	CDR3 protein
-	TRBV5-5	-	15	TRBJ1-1	TGTGCCAGCAGCCCTGGGACACCCATGAACACTGAAGCTTTCTTT	CASSPGTPMNTEAFF
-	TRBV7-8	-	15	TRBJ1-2	TGTGCCAGCAGCTTGCCGCCGGAGGGGAACTATGGCTACACCTTC	CASSLPPEGNYGYTF
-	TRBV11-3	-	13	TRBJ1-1	TGTGCCAGCAGCTCCTACAGGGAAACTGAAGCTTTCTTT	CASSSYRETEAFF
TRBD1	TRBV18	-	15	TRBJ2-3	TGTGCCAGCTCACCATCGGGACAGAGCACAGATACGCAGTATTTT	CASSPSGQSTDTQYF
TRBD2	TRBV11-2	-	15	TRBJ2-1	TGTGCCAGCAGCATAACCGGGGGGGGAATTTATGAGCAGTTCTTC	CASSITGGGIYEQFF
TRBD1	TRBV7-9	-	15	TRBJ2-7	TGTGCCAGCAGCACCAGGACAGGGATGGACGGCGAGCAGTACTTC	CASSTRTGMDGEQYF
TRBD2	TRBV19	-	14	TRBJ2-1	TGTGCCAGTCGGAAGCGGGGGGGCCAGAATGAGCAGTTCTTC	CASRKRGGQNEQFF
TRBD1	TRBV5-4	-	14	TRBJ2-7	TGTGCCAGCAGCATGGGACAGGGGGCCTACGAGCAGTACTTC	CASSMGQGAYEQYF
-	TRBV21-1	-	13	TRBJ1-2	TGTGCTCAGCGGACAGGGGCTAACTATGGCTACACCTTC	CAQRTGANYGYTF
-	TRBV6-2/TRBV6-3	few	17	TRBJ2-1	TGTGCCAGCAGTTACCAGCTAGGGCGGACATCCTACAATGAGCAGTTCTTC	CASSYQLGRTSYNEQFF
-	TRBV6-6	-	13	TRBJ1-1	TGTGCCAGCTACTTTACACCGAACACTGAAGCTTTCTTT	CASYFTPNTEAFF
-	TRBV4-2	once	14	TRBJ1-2	TGTGCCAGCAGCCAAGGGAAGCGTTTTGGGGGCTACACCTTC	CASSQGKRFGGYTF
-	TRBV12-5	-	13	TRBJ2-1	TGTGCTAGTGGTTTGCCCCTGGGCAATGAGCAGTTCTTC	CASGLPLGNEQFF
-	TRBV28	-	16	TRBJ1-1	TGTGCCAGCAGTTTAATGGTCGTGGCAGTGAACACTGAAGCTTTCTTT	CASSLMVVAVNTEAFF
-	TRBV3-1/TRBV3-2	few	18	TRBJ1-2	TGTGCCAGCAGCCAAGATCGCAGTTGGCCGAAACTTTTGGGTGGCTACACCTTC	CASSQDRSWPKLLGGYTF
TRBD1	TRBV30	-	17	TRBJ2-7	TGTGCCTGGAGCGCCTCGCTTACAGGGGGCCATGGCTACGAGCAGTACTTC	CAWSASLTGGHGYEQYF
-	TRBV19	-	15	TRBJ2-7	TGTGCCAGTAGTATCGAGGGCAGTCTCTCCTACGAGCAGTACTTC	CASSIEGSLSYEQYF
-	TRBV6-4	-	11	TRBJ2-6	TGTGCGGGTTGTGGGGCCAACGTCCTGACTTTC	CAGCGANVLTF
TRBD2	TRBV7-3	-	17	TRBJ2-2	TGTGCCAGCAGCTCCCGACTAGCGGGGGGGCGCACCGGGGAGCTGTTTTTT	CASSSRLAGGRTGELFF
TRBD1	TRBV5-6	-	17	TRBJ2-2	TGTGCCAGCAGCTTGAGACAGGGGACAACGAACACCGGGGAGCTGTTTTTT	CASSLRQGTTNTGELFF
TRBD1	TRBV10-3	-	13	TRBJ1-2	TGTGCCATCATCGGGGACAGGGCTCATGGCTACACCTTC	CAIIGDRAHGYTF
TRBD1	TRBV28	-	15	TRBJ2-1	TGTGCCAGCAGTTTCTCGGACAGGTCTGTCGGTGAGCAGTTCTTC	CASSFSDRSVGEQFF
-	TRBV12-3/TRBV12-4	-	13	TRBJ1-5	TGTGCCAGCAGTTTAGTGGGTCATCAGCCCCAGCATTTT	CASSLVGHQPQHF
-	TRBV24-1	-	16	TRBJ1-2	TGTGCCACCAGTGACCAAGGGGGGGGCGGACACTATGGCTACACCTTC	CATSDQGGGGHYGYTF
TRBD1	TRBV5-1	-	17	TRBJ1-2	TGCGCCAGCAGCTTGGCGGTAGGGGGACAGGGACACTATGGCTACACCTTC	CASSLAVGGQGHYGYTF
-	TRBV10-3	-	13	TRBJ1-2	TGTGCCATCAGTGAGTCCGGAACTGGTGGCTACACCTTC	CAISESGTGGYTF
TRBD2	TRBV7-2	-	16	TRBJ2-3	TGTGCCAGCAGCTTAGCAATTAGCGGGGGCACAGATACGCAGTATTTT	CASSLAISGGTDTQYF
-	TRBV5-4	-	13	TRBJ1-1	TGTGCCAGCAGCTTGGGGCGGAACACTGAAGCTTTCTTT	CASSLGRNTEAFF
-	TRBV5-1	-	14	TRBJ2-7	TGCGCCAGCAGCTTGGCCAGTGGTTCCTACGAGCAGTACTTC	CASSLASGSYEQYF
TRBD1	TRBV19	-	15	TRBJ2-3	TGTGCCAGTAGTACCCGGACAGGGGGAACAGATACGCAGTATTTT	CASSTRTGGTDTQYF
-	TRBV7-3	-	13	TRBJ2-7	TGTGCCAGCAGCTTATGGGCGGGCTACGAGCAGTACTTC	CASSLWAGYEQYF
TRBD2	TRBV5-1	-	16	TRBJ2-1	TGCGCCAGCAGCTTGGTTTCCGGGGGGAACGTCAATGAGCAGTTCTTC	CASSLVSGGNVNEQFF
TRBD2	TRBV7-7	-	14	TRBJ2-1	TGTGCCAGCAGTCCGGGGGGGCCATGGAATGAGCAGTTCTTC	CASSPGGPWNEQFF
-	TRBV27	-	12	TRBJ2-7	TGTGCCAGCAGTTCCCTAGCCTGGGAGCAGTACTTC	CASSSLAWEQYF
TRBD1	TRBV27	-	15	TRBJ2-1	TGTGCCAGCAGTCAGACAGGGTTACACTACAATGAGCAGTTCTTC	CASSQTGLHYNEQFF
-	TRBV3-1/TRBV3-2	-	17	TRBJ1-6	TGTGCCAGCAGCCGAGGCCCCGCGAGCTCCTATAATTCACCCCTCCACTTT	CASSRGPASSYNSPLHF
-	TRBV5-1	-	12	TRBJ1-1	TGCGCCAGCAGCTTGTTAGGCACTGAAGCTTTCTTT	CASSLLGTEAFF
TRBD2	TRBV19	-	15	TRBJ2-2	TGTGCCAGTAGTATGGGGCTAGCGGGCACCGGGGAGCTGTTTTTT	CASSMGLAGTGELFF
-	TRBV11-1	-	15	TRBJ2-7	TGTGCCAGCAGCCGCCCCGGGACGAGCTCCTACGAGCAGTACTTC	CASSRPGTSSYEQYF
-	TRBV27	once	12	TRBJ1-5	TGTGCCAGCAGTCCCTACAATCAGCCCCAGCATTTT	CASSPYNQPQHF
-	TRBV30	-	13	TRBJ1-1	TGTGCCTGGAGTGAAGCACTGTGGACTGAAGCTTTCTTT	CAWSEALWTEAFF
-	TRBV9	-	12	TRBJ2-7	TGTGCCAGCAGCGTAGATGGGGTCGAGCAGTACTTC	CASSVDGVEQYF
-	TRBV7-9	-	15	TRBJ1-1	TGTGCCAGCAGCTATTACAGGGAAGTCAGCACTGAAGCTTTCTTT	CASSYYREVSTEAFF
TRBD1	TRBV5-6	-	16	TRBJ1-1	TGTGCCAGCAGCCTTCCCGGACAGGGATTGAACACTGAAGCTTTCTTT	CASSLPGQGLNTEAFF
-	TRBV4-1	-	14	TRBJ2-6	TGCGCCAGGACTACAGGCGCTGGGGCCAACGTCCTGACTTTC	CARTTGAGANVLTF
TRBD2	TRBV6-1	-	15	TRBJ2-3	TGTGCCAGCAGTGAAGTCGGCGGGGGGGCCTATACGCAGTATTTT	CASSEVGGGAYTQYF
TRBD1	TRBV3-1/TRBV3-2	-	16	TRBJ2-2	TGTGCCAGCAGCCAAGATCGACAGGGGGGCACCGGGGAGCTGTTTTTT	CASSQDRQGGTGELFF
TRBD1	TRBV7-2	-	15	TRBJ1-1	TGTGCCAGCAGCTTGGACAGGGCGGGGAACACTGAAGCTTTCTTT	CASSLDRAGNTEAFF
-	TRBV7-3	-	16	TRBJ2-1	TGTGCCAGCAGCTTAAAGCGGCAGAGCTCCTACAATGAGCAGTTCTTC	CASSLKRQSSYNEQFF
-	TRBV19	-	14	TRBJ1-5	TGTGCCAGTAGTATTAGCGGGACAAATCAGCCCCAGCATTTT	CASSISGTNQPQHF
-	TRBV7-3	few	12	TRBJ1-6	TGTGCCAGCAGCTTAGGCAATTCACCCCTCCACTTT	CASSLGNSPLHF
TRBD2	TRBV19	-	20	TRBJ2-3	TGTGCCAGTAGTATCAGGACTAGCGGGAGAAATCCCTCACGGAGGGATACGCAGTATTTT	CASSIRTSGRNPSRRDTQYF
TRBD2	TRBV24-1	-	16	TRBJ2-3	TGTGCCACCAGCCCTACTAGCGGGGGGGTCTTCGATACGCAGTATTTT	CATSPTSGGVFDTQYF
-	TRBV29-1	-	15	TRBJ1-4	TGCAGCGTTGCCCGGGACGGGAACCGTAATGAAAAACTGTTTTTT	CSVARDGNRNEKLFF
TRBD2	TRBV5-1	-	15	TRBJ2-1	TGCGCCAGCAGCTTGGAGCTAGCGGGATACAATGAGCAGTTCTTC	CASSLELAGYNEQFF
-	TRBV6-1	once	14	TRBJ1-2	TGTGCCAGCAGTGAAGCAGGCCGCAACCATGGCTACACCTTC	CASSEAGRNHGYTF
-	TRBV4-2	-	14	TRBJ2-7	TGTGCCAGCAGCCAAGTCGGCAAAGACTACGAGCAGTACTTC	CASSQVGKDYEQYF
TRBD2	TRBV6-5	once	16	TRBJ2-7	TGTGCCAGCAGTTACTCTAGCGGGGCCCCCTCCTACGAGCAGTACTTC	CASSYSSGAPSYEQYF
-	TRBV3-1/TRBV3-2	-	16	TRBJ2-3	TGTGCCAGCAGCAAAGACCCCCATAAGACCATAGATACGCAGTATTTT	CASSKDPHKTIDTQYF